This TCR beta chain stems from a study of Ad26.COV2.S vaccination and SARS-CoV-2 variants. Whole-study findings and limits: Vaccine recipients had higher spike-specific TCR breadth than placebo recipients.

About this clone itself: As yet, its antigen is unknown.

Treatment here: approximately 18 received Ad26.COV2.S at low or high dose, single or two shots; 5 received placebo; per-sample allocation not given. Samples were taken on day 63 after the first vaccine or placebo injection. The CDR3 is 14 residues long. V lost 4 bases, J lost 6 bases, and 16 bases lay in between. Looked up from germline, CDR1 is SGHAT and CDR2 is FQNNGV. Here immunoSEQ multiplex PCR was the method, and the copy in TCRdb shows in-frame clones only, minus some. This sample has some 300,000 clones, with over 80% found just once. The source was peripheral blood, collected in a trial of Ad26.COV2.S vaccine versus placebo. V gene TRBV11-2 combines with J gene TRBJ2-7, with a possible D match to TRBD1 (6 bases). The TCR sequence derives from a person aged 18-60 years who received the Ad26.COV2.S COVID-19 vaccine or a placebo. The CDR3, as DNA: TGTGCCAGCAGCTGGACAGCGGAACTAGGCGAGCAGTACTTC. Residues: CASSWTAELGEQYF.